The text below deals with one TCR beta chain. This entry is derived from a study of blood T cell repertoires in COVID-19. Study-level information: Specimens from acute and convalescent COVID-19 originated in the United States, Italy and Spain.

Cohort allocation depended upon clinical history that participants reported. The length of the CDR3 is 15 residues. Germline CDR1 SQVTM, CDR2 ANQGSEA. Trimming stripped 6 bases from V and 0 bases from J, with 18 bases between. Authors' methods: By means of reference gene primer amplification, nucleated cell counts were estimated. TCRdb's table, derived via immunoSEQ multiplex PCR, lists solely in-frame clones and lacks some. That table is the source of V, J and clone size, and D and trimming were worked out from the DNA. In the table there are roughly 240,000 clones, roughly 85% of which are singletons.

Sequenced: PBMCs or T cells enriched from blood (not recorded which). The receptor was derived from a woman between 45 and 65 years old with acute COVID-19. The J gene is TRBJ2-7, the V gene TRBV29-1; a weak D match, TRBD2 (5 bases). The CDR3 coding sequence is TGCAGCGTCACGGGATGGCAGGCAGGCTCCTACGAGCAGTACTTC. It translates to CSVTGWQAGSYEQYF.